The present T cell receptor beta chain was sequenced within a study of T cell repertoires in cytomegalovirus infection. For the study at large: Both recently identified HLA-C-restricted and well-studied HLA-B-restricted CMV epitopes were used in the study. CMV infection together with matching HLA type was indicated by public TCR beta signatures.

On this clonotype: Antigen unknown.

TCRdb analysed the reads with MiXCR anew, one entry per CDR3 protein. The sample carries 400,000 to 600,000 distinct CDR3 sequences, roughly 43% recorded once. CDR3 length: 16 residues. Deletions cut 0 bases from V and 3 bases from J, with 16 bases between. CDR1 is DFQATT and CDR2 is SNEGSKA in the germline V gene (reference sequence). This sequence was found in a human donor in good health (CMV status not recorded). Some clones in this sample may be carry-over from other donors' samples. Sample: cultured PBMCs, taken from culture after CMV antigen stimulation. The chain employs TRBV20-1 and TRBJ2-3, with a possible D match to TRBD2 (5 bases). In DNA, the CDR3 is TGCAGTGCTAGAGACCGCCCACGGGAAGATACAGATACGCAGTATTTT. Protein: CSARDRPREDTDTQYF.